Below, 30 T cell receptor beta chains from the same sample are listed, as sequenced in a study of T cell changes during pregnancy in multiple sclerosis. The method was immunoSEQ multiplex PCR; TCRdb's version includes in-frame clones alone and lacks a portion of them. The sample comprises around 61,000 clones, 70% to 90% of which are singletons, and 0.89% rests with the top ten. This sample comprised peripheral blood, obtained in the first trimester of pregnancy. The receptor set was obtained from a female donor in good health, enrolled as a control in a pregnancy study.

The rearrangement joins TRBV6-1 to TRBJ1-5; the match to TRBD1 covers 9 bases. The CDR3 has 15 residues. Germline CDR1 reads MNHNS; CDR2 reads SASEGT. The V segment lost 7 bases and the J segment 3 bases; nucleotides outside the gene matches: 7. The CDR3 is CASKMDRGYNQPQHF. In DNA form, the CDR3 reads TGTGCCAGCAAAATGGACAGGGGCTACAATCAGCCCCAGCATTTT.

The J gene is TRBJ2-7, the V gene TRBV18, with 11 nucleotides matching TRBD2. Germline CDR1 reads KGHSH; CDR2 reads LQKENI. Trimming took 4 bases from V and 2 from J; bases not matched to a gene: 4. The CDR3 contains 15 residues. CDR3 sequence reads: CASSLGLAGAYEQYF. The CDR3 DNA follows: TGTGCCAGCTCACTCGGACTAGCGGGCGCCTACGAGCAGTACTTC.

This clone was counted once. V is TRBV7-2 and J is TRBJ1-3; tentatively, D is TRBD1 (5 bases). The CDR3 length is 16 residues. Germline V gene sequence: CDR1 SGHTA, CDR2 FQGNSA. Trimming took off 5 bases at V and 0 bases at J, with 14 bases between the two ends. Written as DNA, the CDR3 is TGTGCCAGCAGCCCCCCAGGGTACAGCTCTGGAAACACCATATATTTT. It encodes CASSPPGYSSGNTIYF. The whole variable domain, remainder taken from reference TRBV7-2 and TRBJ1-3, is GAGVSQSPSNKVTEKGKDVELRCDPISGHTALYWYRQSLGQGLEFLIYFQGNSAPDKSGLPSDRFSAERTGGSVSTLTIQRTQQEDSAVYLCASSPPGYSSGNTIYFGEGSWLTVV.

The chain uses TRBV15 and TRBJ2-3; D unresolved. Trimming cost V 1 base and J 4 bases, with 3 bases left between them. This CDR3 has 12 amino acids. Germline lookup yields CDR1 LNHNV and CDR2 YYDKDF (reference sequence). The CDR3 DNA reads as TGTGCCACCAGCAGAGGGCCAGATACGCAGTATTTT. Translation: CATSRGPDTQYF. The whole variable domain, filled in from reference TRBV15 and TRBJ2-3, reads DAMVIQNPRYQVTQFGKPVTLSCSQTLNHNVMYWYQQKSSQAPKLLFHYYDKDFNNEADTPDNFQSRRPNTSFCFLDIRSPGLGDTAMYLCATSRGPDTQYFGPGTRLTVL.

The CDR3 nucleotides read TGTGCCAGCAAACGAAGTGACACCTCGGAGCTGTTTTTT. It encodes CASKRSDTSELFF. The J gene is TRBJ2-2, the V gene TRBV21-1; TRBD1, the table's D call, was not compared with the DNA. TRBV21-1 represents a pseudogene. The CDR3 consists of 13 residues.

This clone was picked up one time. V usage is TRBV7-3 and J usage is TRBJ2-2; D remains unclear. CDR3 length: 14 amino acids. Germline V CDR1 and CDR2: SGHTA, FQGTGA. Trimming took 1 base from V and 2 from J, leaving 5 bases between them. The CDR3 DNA follows: TGTGCCAGCAGCTTAAGGCCAAACACCGGGGAGCTGTTTTTT. Protein product: CASSLRPNTGELFF.

This chain connects TRBV30 to TRBJ2-2; D may be TRBD1 (6 bases). Trimming cost V 8 bases and J 4 bases, with 14 bases left between them. The CDR3 extends over 13 amino acids. Germline V gene lookup returns CDR1 GTSNPN and CDR2 SVGIG (reference sequence). CDR3 in DNA: TGTGCCGGAACAGCAGGGGTCACCGGGGAGCTGTTTTTT. It specifies CAGTAGVTGELFF.

V is TRBV7-9 and J is TRBJ2-3; maybe TRBD1 (6 bases). CDR1 is SEHNR and CDR2 is FQNEAQ in the germline V gene (reference sequence). This CDR3 has 13 amino acids. Trimming removed 10 bases at V and 5 bases at J, with 16 bases between. CDR3 protein: CAIPQGDLDTQYF. The CDR3 coding sequence is TGTGCCATTCCACAGGGAGACTTAGATACGCAGTATTTT.

The chain recombines TRBV4-3 with TRBJ1-2; the match to TRBD1 covers 10 bases. Per germline, CDR1 LGHNA and CDR2 YSLEER. After removal of 2 bases from V and 4 bases from J, the junction contained 4 bases not matched to a gene. The CDR3 is 15 amino acids. This CDR3 is CASSQIDRGLYGYTF. The CDR3 DNA is TGCGCCAGCAGCCAAATTGACAGGGGGCTCTATGGCTACACCTTC.

The CDR3 region is CSVEFPAGGITDTQYF. For the CDR3, the DNA is TGCAGCGTTGAGTTTCCAGCGGGGGGGATCACAGATACGCAGTATTTT. The chain combines TRBV29-1 with TRBJ2-3; 10 bases line up with TRBD2. This CDR3 is built from 16 residues. Germline V gene data show CDR1 as SQVTM and CDR2 as ANQGSEA. V dropped 3 bases and J dropped 2; count of bases not matched to a gene: 8.

This rearrangement joins TRBV4-3 to TRBJ2-1; possible D gene TRBD2, 7 bases. Germline loops: CDR1 LGHNA, CDR2 YSLEER. The CDR3 totals 15 residues. Trimming pared 4 bases from V and 6 bases from J, leaving 16 bases between. This chain's CDR3 is CASSLAGAIFNEQFF. The CDR3 DNA reads TGCGCCAGCAGCCTCGCGGGGGCAATATTCAATGAGCAGTTCTTC.

The chain employs TRBV7-3 and TRBJ1-1, with a weak D call TRBD1 (6 bases). Looked up from germline, CDR1 is SGHTA and CDR2 is FQGTGA. Trimming stripped 6 bases from V and 2 bases from J, with 10 bases between. CDR3 length equals 13 residues. CDR3 region: CASSKTGNTEAFF. The CDR3 nucleotides are TGTGCCAGCAGTAAGACAGGAAACACTGAAGCTTTCTTT.

The V and J genes are TRBV6-6 and TRBJ2-7; 8 bases fit TRBD2. Germline assignment: CDR1 MNHNY and CDR2 SVGAGI (reference sequence). The CDR3 is 14 amino acids. The junction had 5 bases not matched to a gene; V was cut back by 6 bases and J by 1 base. CDR3 amino acids: CASSATSDSYEQYF. In nucleotides, the CDR3 is TGTGCCAGCAGCGCGACTAGCGATTCCTACGAGCAGTACTTC.

The V gene is TRBV6-1, the J gene TRBJ1-1; no definite D call. V was clipped by 6 bases and J by 1 base, with 6 bases between them. Germline-derived CDR1 and CDR2 are MNHNS and SASEGT. The CDR3 consists of 12 residues. CDR3 sequence (DNA): TGTGCCAGCAGGAGGGAGAACACTGAAGCTTTCTTT. Protein product: CASRRENTEAFF.

This clone was counted a few times. This rearrangement joins TRBV7-9 to TRBJ1-4; tentatively, D is TRBD1 (5 bases). Germline values: CDR1 SEHNR, CDR2 FQNEAQ (reference sequence). V was cut by 2 bases and J by 5 bases, with 9 bases left in between. The CDR3 extends over 14 amino acids. The CDR3 nucleotides read TGTGCCAGCAGCTTACTGAAGGGGAATGAAAAACTGTTTTTT. This sequence encodes CASSLLKGNEKLFF.

This clone has only one observation. The gene calls are TRBV13 and TRBJ2-2; no reliable D call. CDR3 length: 14 amino acids. Trimming pared 5 bases from V and 1 base from J, leaving 8 bases between. CDR1 is PRHDT and CDR2 is FYEKMQ in the germline V gene (reference sequence). The CDR3 loop is CASSPKMNTGELFF. The CDR3 nucleotides read TGTGCCAGCAGCCCTAAGATGAACACCGGGGAGCTGTTTTTT.

This clone was observed a single time. DNA of the CDR3: TGTGCCAGCAGCTTTGAGGAGGGAAACACTGAAGCTTTCTTT. Protein product: CASSFEEGNTEAFF. This chain joins TRBV5-6 and TRBJ1-1; D gene ambiguous. Looked up from germline, CDR1 is SGHDT and CDR2 is YYEEEE. The CDR3 sequence is 14 residues long. Trimming removed 2 bases at V and 2 bases at J, with 10 bases between.

The rearrangement joins TRBV5-1 to TRBJ2-1; TRBD2 agrees at 13 bases. With V trimmed by 1 base and J by 9 bases, 4 bases remained unmatched. The CDR3 spans 15 residues. Looked up from germline, CDR1 is SGHRS and CDR2 is YFSETQ. This CDR3 is CASSLTSGGASEQFF. The CDR3 nucleotides are TGCGCCAGCAGCTTGACTAGCGGGGGGGCCTCTGAGCAGTTCTTC.

The J gene is TRBJ1-1, the V gene TRBV30, with 8 bases lining up with TRBD1. The V and J ends lost 2 bases and 4 bases, in that order; junction bases with no gene match: 6. This CDR3 contains 14 residues. The germline gives CDR1 GTSNPN, CDR2 SVGIG (reference sequence). The CDR3 region has the DNA TGTGCCTGGAGTCCAAGGACAGGGAGCACTGAAGCTTTCTTT. This codes for CAWSPRTGSTEAFF.

V is TRBV9 and J is TRBJ1-1, with 8 bases that match TRBD1. The length of the CDR3 is 14 residues. Germline CDR1 SGDLS, CDR2 YYNGEE. With V trimmed by 3 bases and J by 1 base, 2 bases remained unmatched. The DNA for the CDR3 is TGTGCCAGCAGCGCTGGACAGGGGAACACTGAAGCTTTCTTT. Translating it yields CASSAGQGNTEAFF.

Here the CDR3 DNA reads TGTGCCAGCAGCTTTGCAGGGAGGGAGACCCAGTACTTC. Its protein is CASSFAGRETQYF. V gene TRBV5-4 combines with J gene TRBJ2-5; D is possibly TRBD2 (6 bases). Germline V gene sequence: CDR1 SGHNT, CDR2 YYREEE (reference sequence). The ends were cut back, 2 bases at V and 5 bases at J, with 10 bases in the middle. This CDR3 has 13 amino acids.

A word on this clone: A junction boundary mismatches the germline segment, possibly from a read error. The chain couples TRBV5-4 to TRBJ2-5; unclear D gene. CDR3 length: 13 amino acids. Germline CDR1 SGHNT, CDR2 YYREEE (reference sequence). The chain's CDR3 is CASSLPLTETQYF. CDR3 bases: TGTGCCAGCAGCTTGCCCCTCACGGAGACTCAGTACTTC.

The chain has TRBV10-3 and TRBJ2-5; 8 bases match TRBD1. The CDR3 consists of 13 residues. V lost 9 bases and J lost 4; bases outside the gene matches: 7. Per the germline V gene, CDR1 is ENHRY and CDR2 is SYGVKD. The chain's CDR3 is CAISTGDVETQYF. DNA of the CDR3: TGTGCCATATCGACAGGGGATGTAGAGACCCAGTACTTC.

This chain links TRBV5-6 with TRBJ1-2; a possible D gene is TRBD1 (6 bases). Germline CDR1 SGHDT, CDR2 YYEEEE. V was clipped by 1 base and J by 6 bases, with 13 bases between them. This CDR3 region has 14 residues. The CDR3 loop reads CASSLSTGPDGYTF. As DNA, the CDR3 is TGTGCCAGCAGCTTGTCGACAGGTCCAGATGGCTACACCTTC.

The chain links TRBV15 to TRBJ1-1; 7 bases map to TRBD1. CDR1 LNHNV and CDR2 YYDKDF come from the germline V gene (reference sequence). V was pared by 4 bases and J by 4 bases, with 9 bases of the junction left unmatched. The CDR3 has 15 amino acids. The CDR3 DNA reads TGTGCCACCAGCAAGGACAGGAGTCTTCTCACTGAAGCTTTCTTT. Translated: CATSKDRSLLTEAFF.

The rearrangement uses TRBV4-1 and TRBJ1-1, with D possibly matching TRBD1 (5 bases). Germline V gene lookup returns CDR1 MGHRA and CDR2 YSYEKL. The V and J ends lost 0 bases and 5 bases respectively, with 13 bases between them. CDR3 length: 15 residues. CDR3: CASSQEMGGRTEAFF. For the CDR3, the DNA is TGCGCCAGCAGCCAAGAAATGGGGGGTCGGACTGAAGCTTTCTTT.

Comment on this clone: An end of the junction does not agree with germline; a read error may underlie this. The V gene is TRBV30, the J gene TRBJ2-5; 12 bases are shared with TRBD2. Germline V gene sequence: CDR1 GTSNPN, CDR2 SVGIG (reference sequence). The CDR3 has 16 amino acids. The CDR3 loop is CAWSALTSGGGEIQYF. CDR3 in DNA: TGTGCCTGGAGTGCGCTGACTAGCGGGGGTGGAGAGATCCAGTACTTC.

This chain connects TRBV7-9 to TRBJ2-5, with D hard to call. The CDR3 extends over 12 amino acids. V shed 1 base and J shed 5 bases, with 5 bases lying between them. Germline V gene data show CDR1 as SEHNR and CDR2 as FQNEAQ (reference sequence). The CDR3 loop reads CASSLVLETQYF. In DNA, the CDR3 is TGTGCCAGCAGCTTAGTTCTGGAGACCCAGTACTTC.

This chain joins TRBV6-5 and TRBJ1-1; D possibly corresponds to TRBD1 (6 bases). Germline V CDR1 and CDR2: MNHEY, SVGAGI. This CDR3 region has 15 residues. V was clipped by 3 bases and J by 10 bases, with 21 bases between them. CDR3 sequence: CASSYLTGMELPAFF. DNA for the CDR3: TGTGCCAGCAGTTATCTCACAGGGATGGAATTGCCAGCTTTCTTT.

CDR3 sequence: CASSFSRPGGNTEAFF. CDR3 DNA sequence: TGTGCCAGCAGCTTTTCACGCCCAGGAGGGAACACTGAAGCTTTCTTT. This rearrangement joins TRBV5-5 to TRBJ1-1; unclear D gene. CDR1 and CDR2 (germline): SGHKS, YYEKEE (reference sequence). Trimming pared 2 bases from V and 1 base from J, leaving 15 bases between. The CDR3 loop spans 16 amino acids.